These T cell receptor beta chains were read from a single sample in a study of CD4+ T cells in melanoma. TCRdb's table, derived via immunoSEQ multiplex PCR, lists solely in-frame clones and lacks some. This table holds 140,000 or so clones, around 90% found once. The source of these receptors is a human donor with melanoma. CDR3s leave out the opening cysteine and the closing phenylalanine or tryptophan.

v_gene	j_gene	CDR3aa
TRBV5-4	TRBJ2-7	ASSFQDRRSYEQY
TRBV30	TRBJ1-3	AWTGNEFFLGTIY
TRBV29-1	TRBJ2-7	SVVRGTYEQY
TRBV18	TRBJ1-1	ASSPPGGAEAF
TRBV9	TRBJ2-2	ASSVAGGANTGELF
TRBV2	TRBJ1-5	ASSEAPDQPQH
TRBV4-1	TRBJ1-3	ASSRDSGNTIY
TRBV9	TRBJ1-1	ASSVAGQGGGTEAF
TRBV5-3	TRBJ1-1	ARSRTGVTEAF
TRBV10-2	TRBJ1-1	ATSPGGGTEAF
TRBV9	TRBJ2-3	ASSVGGQFKLNTQY
TRBV7-6	TRBJ2-5	ASSPGTGREETQY
TRBV2	TRBJ1-2	ASSADGWGGYT
TRBV4-1	TRBJ2-1	ASSQGWGPSGWEQF
TRBV7-8	TRBJ2-1	ASSGFHEVNEQF
TRBV5-4	TRBJ1-1	ASSLEGFLEAF
TRBV2	TRBJ2-4	ASSDQRGDIQY
TRBV19	TRBJ2-2	ASRVGYDRGRTGELF
TRBV7-9	TRBJ2-7	ASSFTGGVYEQY
TRBV19	TRBJ1-5	ASSNQAHGNQPQH